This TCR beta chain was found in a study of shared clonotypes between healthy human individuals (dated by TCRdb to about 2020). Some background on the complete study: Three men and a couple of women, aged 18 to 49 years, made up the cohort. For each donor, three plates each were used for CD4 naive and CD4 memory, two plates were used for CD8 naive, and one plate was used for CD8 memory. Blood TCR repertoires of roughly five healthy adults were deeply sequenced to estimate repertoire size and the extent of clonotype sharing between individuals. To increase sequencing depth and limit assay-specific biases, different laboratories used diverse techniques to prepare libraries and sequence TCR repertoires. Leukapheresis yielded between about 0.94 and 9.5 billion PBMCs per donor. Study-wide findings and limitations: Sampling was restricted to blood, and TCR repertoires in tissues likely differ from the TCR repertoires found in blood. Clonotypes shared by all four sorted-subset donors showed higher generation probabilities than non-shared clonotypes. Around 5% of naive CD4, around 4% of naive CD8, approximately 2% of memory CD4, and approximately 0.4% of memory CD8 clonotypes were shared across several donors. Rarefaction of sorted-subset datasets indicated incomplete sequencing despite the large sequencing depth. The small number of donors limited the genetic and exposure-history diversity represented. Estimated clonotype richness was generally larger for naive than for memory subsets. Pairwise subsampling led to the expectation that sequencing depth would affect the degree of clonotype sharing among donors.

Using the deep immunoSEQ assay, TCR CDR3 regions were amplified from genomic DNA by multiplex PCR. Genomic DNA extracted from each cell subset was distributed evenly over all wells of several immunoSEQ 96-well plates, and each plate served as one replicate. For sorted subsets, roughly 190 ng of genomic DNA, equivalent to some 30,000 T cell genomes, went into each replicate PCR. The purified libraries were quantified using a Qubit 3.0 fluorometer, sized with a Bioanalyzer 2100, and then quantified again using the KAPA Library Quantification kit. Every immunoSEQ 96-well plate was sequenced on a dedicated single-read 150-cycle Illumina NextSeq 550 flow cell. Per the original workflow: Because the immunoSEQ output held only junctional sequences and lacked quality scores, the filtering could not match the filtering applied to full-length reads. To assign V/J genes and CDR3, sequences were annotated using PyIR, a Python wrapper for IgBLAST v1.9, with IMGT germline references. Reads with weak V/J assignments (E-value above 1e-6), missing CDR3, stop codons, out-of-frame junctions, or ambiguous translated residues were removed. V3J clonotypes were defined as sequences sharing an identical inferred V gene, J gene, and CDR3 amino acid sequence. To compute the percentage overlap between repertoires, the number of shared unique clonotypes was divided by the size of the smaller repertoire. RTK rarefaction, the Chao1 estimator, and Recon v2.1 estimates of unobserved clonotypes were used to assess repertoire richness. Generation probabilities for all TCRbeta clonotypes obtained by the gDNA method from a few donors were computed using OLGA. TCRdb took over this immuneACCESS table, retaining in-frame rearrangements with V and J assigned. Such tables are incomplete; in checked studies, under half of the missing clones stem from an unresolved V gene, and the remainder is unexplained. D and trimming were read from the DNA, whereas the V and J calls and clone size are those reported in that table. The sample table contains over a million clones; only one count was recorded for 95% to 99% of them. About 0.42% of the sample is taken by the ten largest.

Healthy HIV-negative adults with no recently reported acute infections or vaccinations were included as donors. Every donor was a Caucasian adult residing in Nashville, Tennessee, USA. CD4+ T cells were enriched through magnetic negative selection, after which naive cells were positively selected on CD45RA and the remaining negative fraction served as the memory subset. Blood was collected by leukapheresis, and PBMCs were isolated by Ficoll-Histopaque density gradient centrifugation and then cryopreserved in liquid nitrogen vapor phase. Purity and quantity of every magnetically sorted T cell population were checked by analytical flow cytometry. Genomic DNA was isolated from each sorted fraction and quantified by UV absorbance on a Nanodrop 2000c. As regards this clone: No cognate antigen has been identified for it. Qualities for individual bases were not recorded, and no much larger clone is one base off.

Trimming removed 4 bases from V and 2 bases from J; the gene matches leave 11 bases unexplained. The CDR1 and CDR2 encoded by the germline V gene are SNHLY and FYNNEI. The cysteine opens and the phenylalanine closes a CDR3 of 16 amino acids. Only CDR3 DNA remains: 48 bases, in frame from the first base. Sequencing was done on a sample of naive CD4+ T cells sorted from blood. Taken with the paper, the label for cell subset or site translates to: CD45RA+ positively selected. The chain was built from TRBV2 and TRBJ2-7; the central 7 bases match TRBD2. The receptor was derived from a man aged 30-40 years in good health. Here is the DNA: TGTGCCAGCAGTGCCCTGGGGGGGAGGATAACCTACGAGCAGTACTTC. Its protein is CASSALGGRITYEQYF.